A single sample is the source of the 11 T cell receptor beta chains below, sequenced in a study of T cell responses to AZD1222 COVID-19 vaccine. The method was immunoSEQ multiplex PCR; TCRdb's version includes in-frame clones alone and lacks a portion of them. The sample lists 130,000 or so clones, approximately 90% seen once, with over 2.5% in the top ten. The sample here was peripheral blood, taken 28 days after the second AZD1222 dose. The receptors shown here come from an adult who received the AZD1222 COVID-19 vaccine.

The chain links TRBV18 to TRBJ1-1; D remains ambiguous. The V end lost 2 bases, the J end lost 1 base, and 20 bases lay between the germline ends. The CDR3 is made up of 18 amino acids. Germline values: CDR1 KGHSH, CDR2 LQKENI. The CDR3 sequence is CASSPVAIWGTGNTEAFF. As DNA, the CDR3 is TGTGCCAGCTCACCAGTTGCTATCTGGGGAACGGGGAACACTGAAGCTTTCTTT.

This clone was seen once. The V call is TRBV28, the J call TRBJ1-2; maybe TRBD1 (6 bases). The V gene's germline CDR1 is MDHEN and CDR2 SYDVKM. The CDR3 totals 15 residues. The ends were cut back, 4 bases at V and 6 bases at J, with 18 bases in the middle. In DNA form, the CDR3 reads TGTGCCAGCAGTTCGGACAGCCGAGGGACCGATGGCTACACCTTC. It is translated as CASSSDSRGTDGYTF.

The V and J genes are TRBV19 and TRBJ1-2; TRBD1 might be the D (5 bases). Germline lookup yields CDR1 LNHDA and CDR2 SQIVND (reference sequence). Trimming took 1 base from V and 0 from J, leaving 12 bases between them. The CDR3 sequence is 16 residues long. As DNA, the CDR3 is TGTGCCAGTAGTATAGGGGGCGGCAATACTAACTATGGCTACACCTTC. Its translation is CASSIGGGNTNYGYTF.

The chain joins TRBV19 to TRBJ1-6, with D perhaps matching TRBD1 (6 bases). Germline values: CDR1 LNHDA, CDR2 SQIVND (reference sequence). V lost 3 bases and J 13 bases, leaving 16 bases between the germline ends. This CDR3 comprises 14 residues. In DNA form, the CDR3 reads TGTGCCAGTAGTATGCCAGGGGATGGAGGTCCCCTCCACTTT. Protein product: CASSMPGDGGPLHF.

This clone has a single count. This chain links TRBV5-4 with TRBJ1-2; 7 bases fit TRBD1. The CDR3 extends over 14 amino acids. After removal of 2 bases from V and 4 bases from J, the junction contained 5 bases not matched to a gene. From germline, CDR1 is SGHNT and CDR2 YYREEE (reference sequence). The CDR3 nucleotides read TGTGCCAGCAGCTTTAGGCAGGGGGTCTATGGCTACACCTTC. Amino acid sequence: CASSFRQGVYGYTF.

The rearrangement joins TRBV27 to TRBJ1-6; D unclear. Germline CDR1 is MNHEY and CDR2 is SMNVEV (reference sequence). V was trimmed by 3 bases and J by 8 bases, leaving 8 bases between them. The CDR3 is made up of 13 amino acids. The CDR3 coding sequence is TGTGCCAGCAGTTTTAGGGTTGATTCACCCCTCCACTTT. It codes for CASSFRVDSPLHF.

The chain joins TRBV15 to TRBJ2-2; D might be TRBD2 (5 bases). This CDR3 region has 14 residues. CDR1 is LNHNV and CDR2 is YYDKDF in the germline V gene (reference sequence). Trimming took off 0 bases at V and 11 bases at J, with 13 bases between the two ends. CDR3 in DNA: TGTGCCACCAGCAGAGATCTTGGTCGGGGAGAGCTGTTTTTT. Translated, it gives CATSRDLGRGELFF.

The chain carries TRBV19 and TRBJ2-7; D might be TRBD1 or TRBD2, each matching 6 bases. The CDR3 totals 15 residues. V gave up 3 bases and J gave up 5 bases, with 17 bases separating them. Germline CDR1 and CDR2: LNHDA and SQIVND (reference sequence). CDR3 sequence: CASSMGGEDLDEQYF. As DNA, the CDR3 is TGTGCCAGTAGTATGGGGGGCGAGGACCTCGACGAGCAGTACTTC.

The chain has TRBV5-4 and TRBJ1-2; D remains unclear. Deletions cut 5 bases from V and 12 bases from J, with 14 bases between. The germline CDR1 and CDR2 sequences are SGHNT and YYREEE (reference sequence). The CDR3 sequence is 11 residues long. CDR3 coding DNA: TGTGCCAGCAGGGGCCAGGTGGAGGACACCTTC. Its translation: CASRGQVEDTF.

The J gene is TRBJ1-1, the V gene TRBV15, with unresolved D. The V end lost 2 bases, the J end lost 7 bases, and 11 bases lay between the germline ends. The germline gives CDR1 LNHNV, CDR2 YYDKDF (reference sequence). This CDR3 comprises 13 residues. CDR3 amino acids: CATSRSNSYEAFF. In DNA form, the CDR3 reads TGTGCCACCAGCAGATCAAACAGCTATGAAGCTTTCTTT.

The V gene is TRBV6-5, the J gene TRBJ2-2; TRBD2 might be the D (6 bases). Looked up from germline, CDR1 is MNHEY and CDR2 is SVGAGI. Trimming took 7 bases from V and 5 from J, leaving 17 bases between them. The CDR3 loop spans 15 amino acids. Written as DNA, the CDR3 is TGTGCCAGCACTCGAACCGGGGGTGGAACCGGGGAGCTGTTTTTT. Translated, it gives CASTRTGGGTGELFF.